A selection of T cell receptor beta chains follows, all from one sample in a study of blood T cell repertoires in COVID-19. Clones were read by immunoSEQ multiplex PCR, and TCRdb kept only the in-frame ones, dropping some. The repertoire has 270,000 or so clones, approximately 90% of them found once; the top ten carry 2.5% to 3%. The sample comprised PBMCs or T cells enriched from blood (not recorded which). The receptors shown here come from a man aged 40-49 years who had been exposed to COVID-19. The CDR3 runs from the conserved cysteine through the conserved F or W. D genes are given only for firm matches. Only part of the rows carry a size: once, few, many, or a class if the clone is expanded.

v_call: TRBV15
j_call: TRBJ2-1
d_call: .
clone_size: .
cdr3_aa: CATSSMGPGNEQFF
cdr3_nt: TGTGCCACCAGCAGTATGGGCCCGGGAAATGAGCAGTTCTTC

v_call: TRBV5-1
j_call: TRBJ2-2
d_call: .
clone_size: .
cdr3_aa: CASSLVPGWTGELFF
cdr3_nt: TGCGCCAGCAGCTTGGTACCGGGGTGGACCGGGGAGCTGTTTTTT

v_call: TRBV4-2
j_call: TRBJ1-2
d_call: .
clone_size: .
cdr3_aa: CASSQKIGREDHGYTF
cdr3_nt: TGTGCCAGCAGCCAAAAAATTGGGAGGGAGGACCATGGCTACACCTTC

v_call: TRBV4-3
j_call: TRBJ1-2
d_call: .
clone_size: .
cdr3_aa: CASSHYDGQVANYGYTF
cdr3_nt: TGCGCCAGCAGCCATTATGATGGGCAGGTAGCTAACTATGGCTACACCTTC

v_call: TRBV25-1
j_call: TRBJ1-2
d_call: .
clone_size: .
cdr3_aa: CASSELTGSHYGYTF
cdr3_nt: TGTGCCAGCAGTGAGCTCACAGGGTCCCACTATGGCTACACCTTC

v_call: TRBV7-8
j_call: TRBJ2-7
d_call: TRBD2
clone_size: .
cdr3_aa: CASSSPQETSGYEQYF
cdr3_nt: TGTGCCAGCAGCTCCCCGCAGGAGACTAGCGGCTACGAGCAGTACTTC

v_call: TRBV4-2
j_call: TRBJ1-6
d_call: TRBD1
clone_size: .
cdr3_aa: CASSQVTGVNNSPLHF
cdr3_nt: TGTGCCAGCAGCCAAGTGACAGGGGTGAATAATTCACCCCTCCACTTT

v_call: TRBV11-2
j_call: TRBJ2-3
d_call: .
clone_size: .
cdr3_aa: CASSTRRRADTQYF
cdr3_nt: TGTGCCAGCAGCACCCGAAGGAGGGCTGATACGCAGTATTTT

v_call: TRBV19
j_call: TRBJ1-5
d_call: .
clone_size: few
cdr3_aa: CASSIGGPGGPQHF
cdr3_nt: TGTGCCAGTAGTATCGGCGGGCCGGGGGGACCCCAGCATTTT

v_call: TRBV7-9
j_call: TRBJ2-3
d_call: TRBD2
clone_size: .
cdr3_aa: CASSRRASGRRNTQYF
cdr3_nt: TGTGCCAGCAGCCGGAGGGCTAGCGGGAGGAGGAATACGCAGTATTTT

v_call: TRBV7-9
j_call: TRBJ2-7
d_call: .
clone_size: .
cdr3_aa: CASSARDNYEQYF
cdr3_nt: TGTGCCAGCAGCGCCCGGGACAACTACGAGCAGTACTTC

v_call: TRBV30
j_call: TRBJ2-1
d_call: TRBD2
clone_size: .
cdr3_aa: CAWSVLSGRADEQFF
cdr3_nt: TGTGCCTGGAGTGTACTTAGTGGGAGGGCCGATGAGCAGTTCTTC

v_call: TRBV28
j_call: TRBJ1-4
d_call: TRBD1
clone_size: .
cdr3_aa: CASSEGQVEKLFF
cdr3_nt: TGTGCCAGCAGTGAAGGACAGGTCGAAAAACTGTTTTTT

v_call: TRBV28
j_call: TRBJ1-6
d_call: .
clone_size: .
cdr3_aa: CATMPGFRSYNSPLHF
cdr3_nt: TGTGCCACCATGCCCGGGTTCCGCTCCTATAATTCACCCCTCCACTTT

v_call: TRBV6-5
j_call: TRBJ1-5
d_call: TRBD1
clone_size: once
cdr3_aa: CASSFNRGSSNQPQHF
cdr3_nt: TGTGCCAGCAGTTTTAACAGGGGGTCTAGCAATCAGCCCCAGCATTTT

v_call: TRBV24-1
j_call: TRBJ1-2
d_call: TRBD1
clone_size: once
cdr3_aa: CATSDPADRGEGYTF
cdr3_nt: TGTGCCACCAGTGACCCCGCGGACAGGGGTGAGGGCTACACCTTC

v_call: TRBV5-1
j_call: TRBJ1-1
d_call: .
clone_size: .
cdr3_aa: CASSDEDSSNVVEAFF
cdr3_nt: TGCGCCAGCAGCGATGAGGACAGTTCCAACGTGGTTGAAGCTTTCTTT

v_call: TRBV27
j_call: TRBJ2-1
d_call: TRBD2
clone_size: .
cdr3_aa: CASRTSGSVEQFF
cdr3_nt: TGTGCCAGCAGGACTAGCGGGAGCGTTGAGCAGTTCTTC

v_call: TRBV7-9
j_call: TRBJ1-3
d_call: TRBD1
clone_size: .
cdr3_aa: CASSLQMRGLGNTIYF
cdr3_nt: TGTGCCAGCAGCTTACAGATGAGGGGGCTTGGAAACACCATATATTTT

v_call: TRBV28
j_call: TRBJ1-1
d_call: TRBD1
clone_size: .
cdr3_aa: CASSLWTGGMNTEAFF
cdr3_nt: TGTGCCAGCAGTTTATGGACAGGGGGCATGAACACTGAAGCTTTCTTT